The T cell receptor (beta chain) under discussion was sequenced for a study of blood T cells in healthy people across ages. Study results and limitations: More naive CD4+ cells and higher diversity marked long-lived donors relative to aged donors.

V gave up 2 bases and J gave up 0 bases; unmatched junction bases: 4. The CDR3 contains 16 residues. Germline CDR1 reads SGHTA; CDR2 reads FQGTGA. Using a J-beta primer mix together with a sample-barcoded 5' primer, a second PCR was run for roughly 7 to 12 cycles. From the 5' RACE reads, TCRdb called clonotypes with MiXCR, one entry per CDR3 protein. Found here are more than 750,000 distinct CDR3 sequences, roughly 28% of them singletons; the top ten hold 10%. As regards this clonotype: Its antigen is as yet unknown.

Those donating, healthy Caucasian individuals from Russia, were aged roughly 6 to 95. Investigators took 9.5 to 10 milliliters of peripheral blood from every donor. Extracted total RNA amounted to at least 5.5 micrograms for each sample. These data also formed part of another study, on T cells of mothers and their children.

Sequencing was performed on blood. The clonotype was recovered from a woman in her thirties or forties in good health. V usage is TRBV7-3 and J usage is TRBJ2-3, with 8 nucleotides matching TRBD2. The CDR3 loop is CASSLGSGASTDTQYF. The CDR3 DNA is TGTGCCAGCAGCTTAGGTAGCGGGGCTAGCACAGATACGCAGTATTTT.